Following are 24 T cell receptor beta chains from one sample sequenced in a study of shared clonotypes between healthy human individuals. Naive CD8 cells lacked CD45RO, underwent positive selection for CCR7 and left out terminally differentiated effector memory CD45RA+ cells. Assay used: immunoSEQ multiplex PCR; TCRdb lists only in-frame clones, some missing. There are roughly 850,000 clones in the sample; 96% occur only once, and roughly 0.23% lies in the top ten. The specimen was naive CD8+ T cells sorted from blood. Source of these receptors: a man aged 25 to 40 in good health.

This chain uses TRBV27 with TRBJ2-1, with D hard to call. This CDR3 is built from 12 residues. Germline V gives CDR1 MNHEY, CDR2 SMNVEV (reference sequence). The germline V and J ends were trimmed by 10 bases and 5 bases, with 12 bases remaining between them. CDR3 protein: CATHDGNNEQFF. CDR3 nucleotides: TGTGCCACACATGATGGAAACAATGAGCAGTTCTTC.

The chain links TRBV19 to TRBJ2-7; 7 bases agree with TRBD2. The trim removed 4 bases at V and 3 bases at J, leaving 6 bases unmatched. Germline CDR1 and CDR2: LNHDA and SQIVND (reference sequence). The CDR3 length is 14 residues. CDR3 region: CASSNAGTNYEQYF. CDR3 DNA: TGTGCCAGTAGTAATGCCGGGACTAACTACGAGCAGTACTTC.

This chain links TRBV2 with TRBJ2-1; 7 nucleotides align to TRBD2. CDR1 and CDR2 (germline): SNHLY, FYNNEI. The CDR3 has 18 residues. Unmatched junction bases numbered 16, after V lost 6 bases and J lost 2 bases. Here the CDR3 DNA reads TGTGCCAGCAGGGGAGGTGGGAGGGGCGTTCCCGCCTACAATGAGCAGTTCTTC. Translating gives CASRGGGRGVPAYNEQFF.

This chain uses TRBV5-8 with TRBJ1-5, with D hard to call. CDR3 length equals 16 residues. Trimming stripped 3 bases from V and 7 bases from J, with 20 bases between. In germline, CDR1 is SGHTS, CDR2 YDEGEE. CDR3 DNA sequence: TGTGCCAGCAGCTATGGCGACGCGCCCCTAGGGCAGCCCCAGCATTTT. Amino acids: CASSYGDAPLGQPQHF.

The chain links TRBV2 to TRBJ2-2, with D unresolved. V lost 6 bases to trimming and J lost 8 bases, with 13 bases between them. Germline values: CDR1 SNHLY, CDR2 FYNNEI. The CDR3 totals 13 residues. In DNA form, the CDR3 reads TGTGCCAGCAGGAACGCGGCGATTGGGGAGCTGTTTTTT. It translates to CASRNAAIGELFF.

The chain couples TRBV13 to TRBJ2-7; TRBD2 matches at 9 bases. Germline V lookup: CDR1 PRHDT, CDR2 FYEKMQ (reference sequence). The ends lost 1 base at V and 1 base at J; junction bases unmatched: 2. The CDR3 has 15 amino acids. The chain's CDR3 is CASSLVTSGSYEQYF. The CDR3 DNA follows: TGTGCCAGCAGCTTAGTGACTAGCGGATCCTACGAGCAGTACTTC.

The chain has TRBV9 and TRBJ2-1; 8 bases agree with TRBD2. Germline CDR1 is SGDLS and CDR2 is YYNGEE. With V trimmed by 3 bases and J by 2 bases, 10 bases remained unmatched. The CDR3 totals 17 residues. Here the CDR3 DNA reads TGTGCCAGCAGCGCAAACCGACTAGCGCCGACCTACAATGAGCAGTTCTTC. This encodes CASSANRLAPTYNEQFF.

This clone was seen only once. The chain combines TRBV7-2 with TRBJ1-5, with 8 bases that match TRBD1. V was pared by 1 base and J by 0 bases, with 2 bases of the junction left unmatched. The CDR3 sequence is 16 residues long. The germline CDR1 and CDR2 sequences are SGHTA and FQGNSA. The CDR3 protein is CASSLGTGNSNQPQHF. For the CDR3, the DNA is TGTGCCAGCAGCTTAGGGACAGGGAATAGCAATCAGCCCCAGCATTTT.

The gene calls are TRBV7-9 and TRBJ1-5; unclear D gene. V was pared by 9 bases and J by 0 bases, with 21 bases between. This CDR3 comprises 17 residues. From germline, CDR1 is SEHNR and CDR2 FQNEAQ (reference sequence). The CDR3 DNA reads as TGTGCCAGACTACGGACCTGCTGGAGGAATAGCAATCAGCCCCAGCATTTT. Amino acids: CARLRTCWRNSNQPQHF.

The CDR3 coding sequence is TGCGCCAGCAGCTTGGCAGGGACTAGCGGGATGGGGCCCTACAATGAGCAGTTCTTC. Translation gives CASSLAGTSGMGPYNEQFF. This rearrangement joins TRBV5-1 to TRBJ2-1; 13 nucleotides agree with TRBD2. The germline gives CDR1 SGHRS, CDR2 YFSETQ. The length of the CDR3 is 19 residues. After removal of 0 bases from V and 2 bases from J, the junction contained 8 bases not matched to a gene.

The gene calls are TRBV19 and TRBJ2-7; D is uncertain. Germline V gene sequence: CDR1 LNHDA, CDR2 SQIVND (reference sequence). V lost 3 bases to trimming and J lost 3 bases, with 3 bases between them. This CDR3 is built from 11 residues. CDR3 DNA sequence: TGTGCCAGTAGTATTAACTACGAGCAGTACTTC. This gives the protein CASSINYEQYF.

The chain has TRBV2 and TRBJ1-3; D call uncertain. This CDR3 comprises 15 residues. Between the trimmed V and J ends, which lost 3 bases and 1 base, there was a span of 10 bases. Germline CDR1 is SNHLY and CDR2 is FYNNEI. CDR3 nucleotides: TGTGCCAGCAGTGACCGGTGGGAATCTGGAAACACCATATATTTT. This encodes CASSDRWESGNTIYF.

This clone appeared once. Written as DNA, the CDR3 is TGTGCCAGCAGCTCCGAGGGGGCTTACGGGGAGCTGTTTTTT. It codes for CASSSEGAYGELFF. V is TRBV7-6 and J is TRBJ2-2, with 7 bases identical to TRBD1. This CDR3 comprises 14 residues. V shed 4 bases, J shed 7 bases, and the junction held 6 bases outside the gene matches. Per germline, CDR1 SGHVS and CDR2 FNYEAQ. Looking up the rest from reference TRBV7-6 and TRBJ2-2 gives the full variable domain: GAGVSQSPRYKVTKRGQDVALRCDPISGHVSLYWYRQALGQGPEFLTYFNYEAQQDKSGLPNDRFSAERPEGSISTLTIQRTEQRDSAMYRCASSSEGAYGELFFGEGSRLTVL.

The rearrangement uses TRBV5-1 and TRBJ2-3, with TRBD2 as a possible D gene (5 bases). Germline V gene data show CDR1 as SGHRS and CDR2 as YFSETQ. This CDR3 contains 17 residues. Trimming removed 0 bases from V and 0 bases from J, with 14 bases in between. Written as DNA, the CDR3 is TGCGCCAGCAGCTTGGAATTCGGAGGATCTAGCACAGATACGCAGTATTTT. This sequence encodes CASSLEFGGSSTDTQYF. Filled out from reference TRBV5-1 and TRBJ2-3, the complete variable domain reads KAGVTQTPRYLIKTRGQQVTLSCSPISGHRSVSWYQQTPGQGLQFLFEYFSETQRNKGNFPGRFSGRQFSNSRSEMNVSTLELGDSALYLCASSLEFGGSSTDTQYFGPGTRLTVL.

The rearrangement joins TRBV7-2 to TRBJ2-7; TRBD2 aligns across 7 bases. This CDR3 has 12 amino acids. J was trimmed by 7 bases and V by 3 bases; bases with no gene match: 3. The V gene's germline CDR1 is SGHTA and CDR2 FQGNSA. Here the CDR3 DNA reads TGTGCCAGCAGCTTGGGACTACGGGAGCAGTACTTC. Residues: CASSLGLREQYF.

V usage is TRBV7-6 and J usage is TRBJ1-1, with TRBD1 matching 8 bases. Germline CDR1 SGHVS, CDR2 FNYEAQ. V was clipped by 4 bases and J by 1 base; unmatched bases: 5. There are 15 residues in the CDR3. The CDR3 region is CASSWGQEENTEAFF. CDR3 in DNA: TGTGCCAGCAGCTGGGGACAGGAGGAGAACACTGAAGCTTTCTTT.

This chain's CDR3 is CASSLMLGQGYGYTF. The CDR3 DNA follows: TGTGCCAGCAGCTTGATGCTGGGGCAGGGGTATGGCTACACCTTC. The J gene is TRBJ1-2, the V gene TRBV5-6; D might be TRBD1 (6 bases). This CDR3 spans 15 amino acids. Germline lookup yields CDR1 SGHDT and CDR2 YYEEEE. Trimming shortened V by 1 base and J by 5 bases, and 15 bases separated the two germline ends.

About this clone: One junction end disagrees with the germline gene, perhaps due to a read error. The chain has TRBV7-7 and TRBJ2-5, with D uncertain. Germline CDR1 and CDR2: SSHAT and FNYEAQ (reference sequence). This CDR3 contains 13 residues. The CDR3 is CASSLELGETQYF. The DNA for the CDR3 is TGTGCTAGCAGCTTAGAGTTAGGAGAGACCCAGTACTTC.

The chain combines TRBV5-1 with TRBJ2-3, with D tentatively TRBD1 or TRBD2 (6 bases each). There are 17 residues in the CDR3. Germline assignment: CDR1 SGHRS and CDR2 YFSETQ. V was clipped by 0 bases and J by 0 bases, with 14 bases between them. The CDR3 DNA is TGCGCCAGCAGCTTGGCCTCGGGGGCCATGAGCACAGATACGCAGTATTTT. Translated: CASSLASGAMSTDTQYF.

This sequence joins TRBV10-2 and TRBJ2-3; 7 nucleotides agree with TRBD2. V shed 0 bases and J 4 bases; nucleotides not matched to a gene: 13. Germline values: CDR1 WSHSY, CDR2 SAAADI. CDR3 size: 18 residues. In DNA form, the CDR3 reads TGCGCCAGCAGTGAGTCGTTATTCGCGGGAGTGAAGGCAGATACGCAGTATTTT. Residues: CASSESLFAGVKADTQYF.

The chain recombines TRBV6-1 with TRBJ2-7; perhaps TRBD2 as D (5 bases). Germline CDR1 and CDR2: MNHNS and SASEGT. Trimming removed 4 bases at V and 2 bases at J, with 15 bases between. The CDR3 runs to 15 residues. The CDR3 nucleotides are TGTGCCAGCAGTGGGGGAATGCTCGGGGCCTACGAGCAGTACTTC. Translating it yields CASSGGMLGAYEQYF.

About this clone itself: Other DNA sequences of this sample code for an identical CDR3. CDR3 loop: CASSQVAGGSTDTQYF. The CDR3 region has the DNA TGCGCCAGCAGCCAGGTAGCGGGAGGTAGCACAGATACGCAGTATTTT. The rearrangement uses TRBV4-1 and TRBJ2-3, with 10 bases identical to TRBD2. V gave up 3 bases and J gave up 0 bases; unmatched junction bases: 3. Germline-derived CDR1 and CDR2 are MGHRA and YSYEKL. The CDR3 is made up of 16 amino acids.

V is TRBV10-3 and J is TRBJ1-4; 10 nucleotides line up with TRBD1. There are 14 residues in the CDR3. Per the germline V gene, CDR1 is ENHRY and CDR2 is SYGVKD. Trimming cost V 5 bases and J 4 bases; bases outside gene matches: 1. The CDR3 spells CAISRTGGNEKLFF. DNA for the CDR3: TGTGCCATCAGTAGGACAGGGGGTAATGAAAAACTGTTTTTT.

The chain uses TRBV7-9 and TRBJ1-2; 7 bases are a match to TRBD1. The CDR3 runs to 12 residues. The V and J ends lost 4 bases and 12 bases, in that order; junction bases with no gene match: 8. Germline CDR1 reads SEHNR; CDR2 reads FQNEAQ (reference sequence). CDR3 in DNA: TGTGCCAGCAGCTCTCAGGGGGTCGAGAACACCTTC. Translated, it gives CASSSQGVENTF.